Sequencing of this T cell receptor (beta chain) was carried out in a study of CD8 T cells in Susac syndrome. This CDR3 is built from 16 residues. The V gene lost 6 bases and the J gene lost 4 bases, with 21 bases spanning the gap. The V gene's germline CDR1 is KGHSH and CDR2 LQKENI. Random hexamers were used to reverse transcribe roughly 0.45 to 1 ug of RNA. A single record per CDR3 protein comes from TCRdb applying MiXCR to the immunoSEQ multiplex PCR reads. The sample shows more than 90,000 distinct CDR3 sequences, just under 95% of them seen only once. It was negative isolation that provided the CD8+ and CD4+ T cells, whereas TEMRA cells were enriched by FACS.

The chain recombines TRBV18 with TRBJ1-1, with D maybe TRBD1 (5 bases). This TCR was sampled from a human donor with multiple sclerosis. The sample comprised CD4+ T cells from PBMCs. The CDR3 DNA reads TGTGCCAGCTCTTCCTCCCTGGGAGGGACGAGCACTGAAGCTTTCTTT. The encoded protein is CASSSSLGGTSTEAFF.